Following are 22 T cell receptor beta chains from one sample sequenced in a study of long-term antiretroviral therapy in people with HIV. This was the immunoSEQ v3.0 assay at survey level. Method: immunoSEQ multiplex PCR; TCRdb's copy keeps in-frame clones and lacks some. This table holds roughly 30,000 clones, 85% to 90% found once. Sequencing used unsorted PBMCs, obtained 3.2 years before starting antiretroviral therapy. These receptors were taken from a man aged 50 or older with HIV.

This chain uses TRBV29-1 with TRBJ2-3; D call uncertain. V lost 7 bases, J lost 4 bases, and 18 bases lay in between. The CDR3 contains 14 residues. Per the germline V gene, CDR1 is SQVTM and CDR2 is ANQGSEA. DNA for the CDR3: TGCAGCGCTGCCGGGCCCTCCTCAGCAGATACGCAGTATTTT. Translated: CSAAGPSSADTQYF.

The rearrangement uses TRBV5-6 and TRBJ2-5; D is unclear. V lost 4 bases to trimming and J lost 0 bases, with 4 bases between them. The germline V gene encodes CDR1 SGHDT and CDR2 YYEEEE. The CDR3 totals 12 residues. CDR3: CASSTYQETQYF. CDR3 coding DNA: TGTGCCAGCAGCACGTACCAAGAGACCCAGTACTTC.

V is TRBV10-3 and J is TRBJ2-2, with a tentative D call TRBD2 (6 bases). CDR1 is ENHRY, CDR2 SYGVKD, per germline. The CDR3 runs 17 residues. Trimming shortened V by 0 bases and J by 6 bases, and 17 bases separated the two germline ends. DNA for the CDR3: TGTGCCATCAGTGAGTCCGAGACCCACGGAGGGGCCGGGGAGCTGTTTTTT. This gives the protein CAISESETHGGAGELFF.

This clone was counted between two and nine times. This chain joins TRBV30 and TRBJ1-1; the D is unclear. Trimming removed 3 bases at V and 10 bases at J, with 18 bases between. The CDR3 totals 13 residues. Germline-derived CDR1 and CDR2 are GTSNPN and SVGIG (reference sequence). The CDR3 DNA sequence: TGTGCCTGGAGGGTCACCGGCCCTGGTGGAGCTTTCTTT. Residues: CAWRVTGPGGAFF. Using reference TRBV30 and TRBJ1-1 for the parts outside the CDR3, the full variable domain is SQTIHQWPATLVQPVGSPLSLECTVEGTSNPNLYWYRQAAGRGLQLLFYSVGIGQISSEVPQNLSASRPQDRQFILSSKKLLLSDSGFYLCAWRVTGPGGAFFGQGTRLTVV.

The genes are TRBV6-5 and TRBJ1-1; no reliable D call. V lost 2 bases and J 2 bases, leaving 3 bases between the germline ends. The CDR3 is made up of 12 amino acids. Germline V gene lookup returns CDR1 MNHEY and CDR2 SVGAGI. The CDR3 region has the DNA TGTGCCAGCAGTTACAGTAACACTGAAGCTTTCTTT. Translating gives CASSYSNTEAFF.

This clone was observed a handful of times. The chain combines TRBV6-4 with TRBJ2-7; D possibly corresponds to TRBD1 (6 bases). The germline gives CDR1 MRHNA, CDR2 SNTAGT. The CDR3 has 15 residues. The germline V and J ends were trimmed by 10 bases and 1 base, with 20 bases remaining between them. This chain's CDR3 is CAISKGRTESYEQYF. The CDR3 DNA sequence: TGTGCCATTTCTAAGGGTCGGACAGAGTCCTACGAGCAGTACTTC.

The V gene is TRBV11-3, the J gene TRBJ2-5; tentatively, D is TRBD2 (5 bases). The germline CDR1 and CDR2 sequences are SGHNT and YENEEA. This CDR3 spans 16 amino acids. Deletions cut 1 base from V and 0 bases from J, with 12 bases between. As DNA, the CDR3 is TGTGCCAGCAGCTTAGTTGCGGGCGGTAACCAAGAGACCCAGTACTTC. The encoded protein is CASSLVAGGNQETQYF.

The chain has TRBV5-1 and TRBJ2-5; D unresolved. Germline loops: CDR1 SGHRS, CDR2 YFSETQ. The length of the CDR3 is 12 residues. The V end lost 7 bases, the J end lost 5 bases, and 12 bases lay between the germline ends. The CDR3 here is CASGYPGETQYF. DNA for the CDR3: TGCGCCAGCGGCTACCCCGGGGAGACCCAGTACTTC.

The V call is TRBV5-1, the J call TRBJ2-1; 7 bases align to TRBD1. The germline V gene has CDR1 SGHRS and CDR2 YFSETQ. The ends lost 2 bases at V and 10 bases at J; junction bases unmatched: 3. The CDR3 sequence is 12 residues long. The CDR3 DNA is TGCGCCAGCAGCTTACAGGGGCGCGAGCAGTTCTTC. It specifies CASSLQGREQFF.

The chain combines TRBV10-1 with TRBJ1-1; unclear D gene. This CDR3 is 12 amino acids long. Trimming took 3 bases from V and 6 from J, leaving 8 bases between them. Germline values: CDR1 WNHNN, CDR2 SYGVQD (reference sequence). This CDR3 reads CASSDGSAEAFF. The DNA for the CDR3 is TGCGCCAGCAGTGATGGTAGCGCTGAAGCTTTCTTT.

The chain links TRBV2 to TRBJ1-6; unclear D gene. V lost 2 bases and J 0 bases, leaving 8 bases between the germline ends. Germline CDR1 SNHLY, CDR2 FYNNEI. The CDR3 runs to 16 residues. CDR3 bases: TGTGCCAGCAGTGAATTCACCAGCTCCTATAATTCACCCCTCCACTTT. Protein: CASSEFTSSYNSPLHF.

V gene TRBV5-4 combines with J gene TRBJ2-4, with D perhaps matching TRBD1 (6 bases). The germline gives CDR1 SGHNT, CDR2 YYREEE (reference sequence). V lost 2 bases to trimming and J lost 7 bases, with 13 bases between them. The CDR3 extends over 14 amino acids. CDR3 nucleotide sequence: TGTGCCAGCAGCTTATCTGGTACAGGGAACATTCAGTACTTC. It specifies CASSLSGTGNIQYF.

V and J are TRBV5-1 and TRBJ1-1, with D possibly being TRBD1 (6 bases). Germline CDR1 SGHRS, CDR2 YFSETQ. Deletions cut 4 bases from V and 1 base from J, with 17 bases between. This CDR3 comprises 16 residues. The CDR3 loop reads CASSPNPTGRNTEAFF. CDR3 nucleotide sequence: TGCGCCAGCAGCCCGAACCCGACAGGAAGGAACACTGAAGCTTTCTTT.

V usage is TRBV28 and J usage is TRBJ1-4; unclear D gene. CDR1 is MDHEN and CDR2 is SYDVKM in the germline V gene. Trimming left V 1 base short and J 3 bases short, with 9 bases between. This CDR3 is 15 amino acids long. The CDR3 spells CASSLSQVANEKLFF. CDR3 nucleotide sequence: TGTGCCAGCAGTTTATCGCAGGTGGCTAATGAAAAACTGTTTTTT. The full variable domain, completed using reference TRBV28 and TRBJ1-4, is DVKVTQSSRYLVKRTGEKVFLECVQDMDHENMFWYRQDPGLGLRLIYFSYDVKMKEKGDIPEGYSVSREKKERFSLILESASTNQTSMYLCASSLSQVANEKLFFGSGTQLSVL.

This chain uses TRBV5-1 with TRBJ2-5, with 7 bases fitting TRBD1. The CDR3 has 13 residues. In germline, CDR1 is SGHRS, CDR2 YFSETQ. V lost 4 bases, J lost 2 bases, and 2 bases stayed unmatched. CDR3 DNA: TGCGCCAGCAGCACGGGACAGCAAGAGACCCAGTACTTC. This sequence encodes CASSTGQQETQYF. Drawing the rest from reference TRBV5-1 and TRBJ2-5, the complete variable domain is KAGVTQTPRYLIKTRGQQVTLSCSPISGHRSVSWYQQTPGQGLQFLFEYFSETQRNKGNFPGRFSGRQFSNSRSEMNVSTLELGDSALYLCASSTGQQETQYFGPGTRLLVL.

This sequence joins TRBV5-1 and TRBJ2-5; TRBD1 aligns across 9 bases. V lost 5 bases, J lost 2 bases, and 7 bases stayed unmatched. Germline V gives CDR1 SGHRS, CDR2 YFSETQ. The CDR3 spans 15 residues. The CDR3, as DNA: TGCGCCAGCAGGGGACAGGGCGGGGGTCAAGAGACCCAGTACTTC. Translation: CASRGQGGGQETQYF. The full variable domain, completed using reference TRBV5-1 and TRBJ2-5, is KAGVTQTPRYLIKTRGQQVTLSCSPISGHRSVSWYQQTPGQGLQFLFEYFSETQRNKGNFPGRFSGRQFSNSRSEMNVSTLELGDSALYLCASRGQGGGQETQYFGPGTRLLVL.

The chain employs TRBV7-3 and TRBJ2-1; D perhaps matches TRBD1 (5 bases). V lost 2 bases and J lost 6, with 11 bases in between. The CDR3 extends over 14 amino acids. Germline-derived CDR1 and CDR2 are SGHTA and FQGTGA. In nucleotides, the CDR3 is TGTGCCAGCAGCTTACAGGGTCTAGGCAATGAGCAGTTCTTC. Protein sequence: CASSLQGLGNEQFF.

The table lists this clone with a count of one. The rearrangement links TRBV6-5 to TRBJ2-7; D remains ambiguous. The CDR3 consists of 14 residues. V was clipped by 4 bases and J by 0 bases, with 10 bases between them. Per germline, CDR1 MNHEY and CDR2 SVGAGI. CDR3 coding DNA: TGTGCCAGCAGTTTAGCCAGGAGCTCCTACGAGCAGTACTTC. It is translated as CASSLARSSYEQYF.

The CDR3 DNA is TGTGCCAGCAGCCCGACTTCAGGGGGTGGCTACACCTTC. Translation gives CASSPTSGGGYTF. The chain combines TRBV11-2 with TRBJ1-2, with 7 bases lining up with TRBD1. CDR1 and CDR2 from the germline V gene are SGHAT and FQNNGV. V was pared by 5 bases and J by 7 bases, with 7 bases of the junction left unmatched. The CDR3 has 13 amino acids.

The gene calls are TRBV9 and TRBJ1-1; D is ambiguous. V dropped 0 bases and J dropped 6 bases, with 15 bases sitting between them. This CDR3 is built from 15 residues. CDR1 and CDR2 (germline): SGDLS, YYNGEE. CDR3 DNA: TGTGCCAGCAGCGTAGGTGAGGGTTTCAGCGCTGAAGCTTTCTTT. The encoded protein is CASSVGEGFSAEAFF. Full variable domain (outside the CDR3, taken from reference TRBV9 and TRBJ1-1): DSGVTQTPKHLITATGQRVTLRCSPRSGDLSVYWYQQSLDQGLQFLIQYYNGEERAKGNILERFSAQQFPDLHSELNLSSLELGDSALYFCASSVGEGFSAEAFFGQGTRLTVV.

The rearrangement links TRBV18 to TRBJ1-5; maybe TRBD1 (5 bases). This CDR3 is 17 amino acids long. Between the trimmed V and J ends, which lost 3 bases and 3 bases, there was a span of 18 bases. CDR1 is KGHSH, CDR2 LQKENI, per germline. Here the CDR3 reads CASSPTRVGSTNQPQHF. The CDR3 DNA follows: TGTGCCAGCTCACCTACCAGGGTAGGTTCCACCAATCAGCCCCAGCATTTT.

This chain joins TRBV11-2 and TRBJ2-7; D not resolved. In germline, CDR1 is SGHAT, CDR2 FQNNGV. This CDR3 is 13 amino acids long. Trimming removed 0 bases from V and 7 bases from J, with 10 bases in between. The DNA for the CDR3 is TGTGCCAGCAGCTTAGAGGTGGCCGGGGAGCAGTACTTC. It specifies CASSLEVAGEQYF.